A single TCR beta chain is shown here with its context. The data belong to a study of control samples from healthy donors and cancer patients. TCRdb keeps only in-frame clones here, not all; method: immunoSEQ multiplex PCR. The sample lists about 160,000 clones, around 95% seen once, with around 8% in the top ten. The TCR originated in a middle-aged woman in good health. The sequencing sample was made of blood.

This CDR3 reads CASSLGLGRGLVNEKLFF. The CDR3 region has the DNA TGTGCCAGCAGCTTAGGGTTGGGCAGGGGGTTAGTTAATGAAAAACTGTTTTTT. This rearrangement joins TRBV7-2 to TRBJ1-4; TRBD1 agrees at 7 bases. The V gene's germline CDR1 is SGHTA and CDR2 FQGNSA. V was pared by 1 base and J by 4 bases, with 12 bases of the junction left unmatched. The CDR3 spans 18 residues.